This entry is about one T cell receptor (beta chain). What it binds is not known. This specimen comes from a study of CD8 T cells in ankylosing spondylitis. Quantitative barcoded 5'-RACE was used to prepare TCR beta libraries. TCRdb ran MiXCR on the 5' RACE reads and lists one entry per CDR3 protein. The data contain about 450,000 distinct CDR3 sequences, roughly 26% of them singletons. Study outcomes and limitations: Disease-linked clones had a CD8+ phenotype and relatively low frequency in peripheral blood. Researchers reportedly found disease-linked clones significantly enriched in matched ankylosing spondylitis synovial fluid. Characteristic of ankylosing spondylitis blood, it appeared, was a TCR beta motif comprising several highly homologous variants. Past studies reported some motif variants in reactive arthritis synovial fluid and blood.

Sequencing input: blood, either unsorted or a sorted T cell fraction (not recorded which). The clonotype was recovered from a male donor with ankylosing spondylitis.

This CDR3 is CASSLAPGQGIYGYTF. The CDR3 DNA is TGTGCCAGCAGCTTGGCCCCCGGACAGGGGATATATGGCTACACCTTC. The chain recombines TRBV5-5 with TRBJ1-2, with 9 bases aligning to TRBD1. This CDR3 is built from 16 residues. Germline CDR1 and CDR2: SGHKS and YYEKEE (reference sequence). The V gene end was trimmed by 0 bases and the J gene end by 5 bases; junction bases not matched to a gene: 8.